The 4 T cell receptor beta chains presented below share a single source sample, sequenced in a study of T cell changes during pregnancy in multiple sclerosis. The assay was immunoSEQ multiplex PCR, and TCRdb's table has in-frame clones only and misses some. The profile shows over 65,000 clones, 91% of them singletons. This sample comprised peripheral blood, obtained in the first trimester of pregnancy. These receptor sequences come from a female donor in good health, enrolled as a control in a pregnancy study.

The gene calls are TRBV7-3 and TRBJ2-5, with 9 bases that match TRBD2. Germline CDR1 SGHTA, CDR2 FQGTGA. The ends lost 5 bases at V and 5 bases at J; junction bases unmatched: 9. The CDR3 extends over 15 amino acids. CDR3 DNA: TGTGCCAGCAGCCCGGCGGGGGGGAGGGAGGAGACCCAGTACTTC. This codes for CASSPAGGREETQYF.

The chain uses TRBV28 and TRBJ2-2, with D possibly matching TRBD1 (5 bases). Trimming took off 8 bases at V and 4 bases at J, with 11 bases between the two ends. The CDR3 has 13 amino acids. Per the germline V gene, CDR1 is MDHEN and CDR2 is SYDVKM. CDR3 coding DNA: TGTGCCAGCGTCGACAGAATCACCGGGGAGCTGTTTTTT. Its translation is CASVDRITGELFF.

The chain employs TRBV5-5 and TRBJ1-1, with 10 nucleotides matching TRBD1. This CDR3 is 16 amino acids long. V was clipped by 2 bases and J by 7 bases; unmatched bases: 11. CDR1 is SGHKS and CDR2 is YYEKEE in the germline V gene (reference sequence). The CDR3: CASSLGRDRGHIEAFF. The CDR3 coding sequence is TGTGCCAGCAGCTTAGGGAGGGACAGGGGACATATTGAAGCTTTCTTT.

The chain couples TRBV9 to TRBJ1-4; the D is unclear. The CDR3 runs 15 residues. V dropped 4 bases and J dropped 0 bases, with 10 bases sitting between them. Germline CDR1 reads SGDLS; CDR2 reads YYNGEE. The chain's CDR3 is CASSPDFATNEKLFF. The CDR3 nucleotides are TGTGCCAGCAGCCCCGACTTCGCAACTAATGAAAAACTGTTTTTT.